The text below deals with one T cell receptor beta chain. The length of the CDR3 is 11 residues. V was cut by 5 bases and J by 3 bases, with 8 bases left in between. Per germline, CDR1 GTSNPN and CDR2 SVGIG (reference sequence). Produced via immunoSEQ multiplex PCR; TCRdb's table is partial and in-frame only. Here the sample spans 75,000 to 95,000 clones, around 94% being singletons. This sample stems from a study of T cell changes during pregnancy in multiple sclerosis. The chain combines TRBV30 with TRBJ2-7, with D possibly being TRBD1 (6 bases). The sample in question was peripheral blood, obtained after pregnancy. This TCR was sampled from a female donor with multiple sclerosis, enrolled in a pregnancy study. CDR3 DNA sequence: TGTGCCTGGGGGACAAACTACGAGCAGTACTTC. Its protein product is CAWGTNYEQYF.